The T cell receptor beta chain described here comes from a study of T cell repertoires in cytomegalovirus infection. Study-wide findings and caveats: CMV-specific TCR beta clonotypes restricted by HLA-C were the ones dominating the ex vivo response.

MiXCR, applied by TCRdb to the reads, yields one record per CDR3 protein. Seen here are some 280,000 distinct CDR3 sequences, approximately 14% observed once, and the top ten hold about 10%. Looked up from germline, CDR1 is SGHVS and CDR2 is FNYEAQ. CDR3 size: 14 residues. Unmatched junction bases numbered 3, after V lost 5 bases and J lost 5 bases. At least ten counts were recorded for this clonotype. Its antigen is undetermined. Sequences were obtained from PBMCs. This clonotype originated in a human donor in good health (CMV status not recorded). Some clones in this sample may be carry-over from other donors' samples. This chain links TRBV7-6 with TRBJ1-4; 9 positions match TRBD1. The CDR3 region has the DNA TGTGCCAGCAGCCTCGGGACAGGGAATGAAAAACTGTTTTTT. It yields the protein CASSLGTGNEKLFF.